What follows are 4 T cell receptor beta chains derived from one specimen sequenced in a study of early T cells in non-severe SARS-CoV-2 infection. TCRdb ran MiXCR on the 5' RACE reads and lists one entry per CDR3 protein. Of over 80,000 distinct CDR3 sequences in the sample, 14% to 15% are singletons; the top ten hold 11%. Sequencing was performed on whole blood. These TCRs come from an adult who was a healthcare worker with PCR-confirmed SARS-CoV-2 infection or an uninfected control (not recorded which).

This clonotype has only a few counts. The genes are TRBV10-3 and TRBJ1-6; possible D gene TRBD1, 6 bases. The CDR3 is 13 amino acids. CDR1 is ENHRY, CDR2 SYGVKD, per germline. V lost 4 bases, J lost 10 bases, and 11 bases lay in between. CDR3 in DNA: TGTGCCATCAGTGTGGACAGTGACTCACCCCTCCACTTT. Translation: CAISVDSDSPLHF.

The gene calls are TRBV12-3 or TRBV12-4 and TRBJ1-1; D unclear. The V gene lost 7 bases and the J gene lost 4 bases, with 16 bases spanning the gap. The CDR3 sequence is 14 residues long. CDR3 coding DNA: TGTGCCAGCATGCTGTTGGGTCCTTCCACTGAAGCTTTCTTT. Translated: CASMLLGPSTEAFF.

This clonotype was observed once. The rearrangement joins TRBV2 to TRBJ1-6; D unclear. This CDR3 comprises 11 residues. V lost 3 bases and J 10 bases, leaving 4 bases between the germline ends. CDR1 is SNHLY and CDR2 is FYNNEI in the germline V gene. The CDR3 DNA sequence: TGTGCCAGCAGTGAGATGTCACCCCTCCACTTT. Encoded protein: CASSEMSPLHF. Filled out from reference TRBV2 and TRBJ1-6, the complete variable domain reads EPEVTQTPSHQVTQMGQEVILRCVPISNHLYFYWYRQILGQKVEFLVSFYNNEISEKSEIFDDQFSVERPDGSNFTLKIRSTKLEDSAMYFCASSEMSPLHFGNGTRLTVT.

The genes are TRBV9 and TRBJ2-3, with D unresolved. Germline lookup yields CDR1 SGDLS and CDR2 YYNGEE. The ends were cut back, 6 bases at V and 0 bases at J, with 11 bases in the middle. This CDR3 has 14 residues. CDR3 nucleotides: TGTGCCAGCAACCGGCCGGGCAGCACAGATACGCAGTATTTT. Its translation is CASNRPGSTDTQYF. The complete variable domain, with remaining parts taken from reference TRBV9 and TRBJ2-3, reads DSGVTQTPKHLITATGQRVTLRCSPRSGDLSVYWYQQSLDQGLQFLIQYYNGEERAKGNILERFSAQQFPDLHSELNLSSLELGDSALYFCASNRPGSTDTQYFGPGTRLTVL.